This is a list of T cell receptor beta chains from one sample in a study of blood T cell repertoires in COVID-19. The data were produced by immunoSEQ multiplex PCR, yet TCRdb's version contains in-frame clones alone and is incomplete. The sample includes more than 110,000 clones, roughly 80% of them seen just once. The sample was peripheral blood. The receptors stem from a woman aged 80 or over in a cohort sampled during active or convalescent COVID-19. Each CDR3 is given with its conserved first and last residue. The D gene is left open where the match is weak. For some rows the clone size is stated as once, few or many, or as a class when expanded; others skip it.

D gene	V gene	J gene	clone size	CDR3 protein	CDR3 DNA
TRBD1	TRBV7-9	TRBJ1-5	NA	CASSRTGAGDQPQHF	TGTGCCAGCAGCCGGACAGGGGCAGGGGATCAGCCCCAGCATTTT
TRBD1	TRBV19	TRBJ2-7	NA	CASSIAWTGNSEQYF	TGTGCCAGTAGTATAGCTTGGACAGGGAATAGCGAGCAGTACTTC
TRBD2	TRBV10-3	TRBJ2-1	few	CAISELAGVTNEQFF	TGTGCCATCAGTGAGTTAGCGGGGGTGACCAATGAGCAGTTCTTC
NA	TRBV5-6	TRBJ2-2	NA	CASSLYSGELFF	TGTGCCAGCAGCTTGTATTCCGGGGAGCTGTTTTTT
NA	TRBV6-5	TRBJ1-2	NA	CASRTRGPNYGYTF	TGTGCCAGCAGGACCAGGGGTCCGAACTATGGCTACACCTTC
TRBD1	TRBV19	TRBJ1-3	NA	CASSLSRGYTGNTIYF	TGTGCCAGTAGTCTGTCCAGGGGGTATACTGGAAACACCATATATTTT
NA	TRBV18	TRBJ1-5	once	CASSPAGNQPQHF	TGTGCCAGCTCACCAGCGGGCAATCAGCCCCAGCATTTT
NA	TRBV3-1/TRBV3-2	TRBJ1-1	NA	CASSLSYGQMNTEAFF	TGTGCCAGCAGCCTATCTTATGGACAAATGAACACTGAAGCTTTCTTT
NA	TRBV7-2	TRBJ1-2	NA	CASSPSLSEGLYGYTF	TGTGCCAGCAGCCCCTCCCTCTCAGAGGGTCTCTATGGCTACACCTTC
NA	TRBV7-9	TRBJ1-2	NA	CASSRRVGHGYTF	TGTGCCAGCAGCCGGAGGGTAGGGCATGGCTACACCTTC
TRBD1	TRBV7-8	TRBJ1-1	NA	CASSRGTVRTEAFF	TGTGCCAGCAGCCGAGGGACAGTCAGGACTGAAGCTTTCTTT
NA	TRBV5-1	TRBJ2-5	NA	CASEGLAGAQETQYF	TGCGCCAGCGAGGGGTTGGCGGGGGCCCAAGAGACCCAGTACTTC
NA	TRBV12-3/TRBV12-4	TRBJ2-7	NA	CASSFRQIYEQYF	TGTGCCAGCAGTTTTCGACAGATCTACGAGCAGTACTTC
NA	TRBV2	TRBJ1-1	NA	CASTPRRGAWTNTEAFF	TGTGCCAGCACTCCGCGCCGGGGGGCTTGGACGAACACTGAAGCTTTCTTT
TRBD1	TRBV5-5	TRBJ1-2	once	CASRPEEGARGYTF	TGTGCCAGCAGACCCGAGGAGGGGGCGAGGGGCTACACCTTC
TRBD2	TRBV28	TRBJ2-1	NA	CASNWGGNEQFF	TGTGCCAGCAATTGGGGGGGCAATGAGCAGTTCTTC
NA	TRBV19	TRBJ1-6	few	CASSQGLNSPLHF	TGTGCCAGTAGCCAGGGGTTGAATTCACCCCTCCACTTT
TRBD1	TRBV6-6	TRBJ1-1	NA	CASSYPGQGASEAFF	TGTGCCAGCAGTTACCCGGGACAGGGGGCCTCTGAAGCTTTCTTT
TRBD1	TRBV6-1	TRBJ1-2	NA	CASRKDRDYGYTF	TGTGCCAGCAGAAAGGACAGGGACTATGGCTACACCTTC
TRBD2	TRBV27	TRBJ2-3	NA	CASSYRGGEDTQYF	TGTGCCAGCAGTTATCGGGGAGGGGAAGATACGCAGTATTTT
NA	TRBV28	TRBJ2-5	NA	CASSTARIQETQYF	TGTGCCAGCAGTACCGCCAGGATACAAGAGACCCAGTACTTC
NA	TRBV5-1	TRBJ1-1	NA	CASATEMNTEAFF	TGCGCCAGCGCGACAGAAATGAACACTGAAGCTTTCTTT
NA	TRBV12-5	TRBJ1-1	NA	CASGLIKTGGRITEAFF	TGTGCTAGTGGTTTGATAAAGACAGGCGGGAGGATCACTGAAGCTTTCTTT
NA	TRBV7-2	TRBJ2-3	NA	CASSGGFRDTQYF	TGTGCCAGCAGCGGGGGCTTCAGAGATACGCAGTATTTT
TRBD1	TRBV5-1	TRBJ1-3	NA	CASSLGTGGAGNTIYF	TGCGCCAGCAGCTTGGGTACAGGGGGCGCAGGAAACACCATATATTTT
TRBD1	TRBV7-9	TRBJ1-2	NA	CASNRDRNTNYGYTF	TGTGCCTCCAACCGGGACAGAAACACTAACTATGGCTACACCTTC
TRBD2	TRBV18	TRBJ2-5	NA	CASSPRLTGGGETQYF	TGTGCCAGCTCACCGCGCCTGACGGGGGGAGGAGAGACCCAGTACTTC
TRBD1	TRBV18	TRBJ1-3	NA	CASSQVGQGTGNTIYF	TGTGCCAGCTCACAAGTGGGACAGGGAACTGGAAACACCATATATTTT
NA	TRBV10-3	TRBJ1-2	NA	CAISETKGLYGYTF	TGTGCCATCAGTGAGACGAAGGGGCTCTATGGCTACACCTTC
NA	TRBV4-1	TRBJ2-2	NA	CASSQFPGRRNTGELFF	TGCGCCAGCAGCCAATTTCCGGGGAGACGAAACACCGGGGAGCTGTTTTTT
NA	TRBV7-3	TRBJ1-1	NA	CASSPYGANTEAFF	TGTGCCAGCAGCCCCTATGGGGCGAACACTGAAGCTTTCTTT
NA	TRBV7-2	TRBJ2-5	NA	CASSLTGLKETQYF	TGTGCCAGCAGCCTAACCGGACTGAAAGAGACCCAGTACTTC
TRBD1	TRBV24-1	TRBJ2-2	NA	CATSDTGQGTGELFF	TGTGCCACCAGTGATACAGGACAGGGTACCGGGGAGCTGTTTTTT
NA	TRBV19	TRBJ1-2	NA	CASTTAAHYGYTF	TGTGCCAGTACGACAGCCGCCCACTATGGCTACACCTTC
TRBD2	TRBV7-2	TRBJ2-1	NA	CASSLVRGGGEQFF	TGTGCCAGCAGCTTAGTCCGCGGCGGGGGTGAGCAGTTCTTC
NA	TRBV7-2	TRBJ2-5	NA	CASSLGRQGLGETQYF	TGTGCCAGCAGCTTAGGACGCCAGGGGTTAGGAGAGACCCAGTACTTC
NA	TRBV7-2	TRBJ2-3	few	CASSLGSGSTDTQYF	TGTGCCAGCAGCTTAGGAAGCGGAAGCACAGATACGCAGTATTTT
TRBD1	TRBV27	TRBJ1-2	NA	CASSRRQGSYGYTF	TGTGCCAGCAGCCGAAGACAGGGCAGCTATGGCTACACCTTC